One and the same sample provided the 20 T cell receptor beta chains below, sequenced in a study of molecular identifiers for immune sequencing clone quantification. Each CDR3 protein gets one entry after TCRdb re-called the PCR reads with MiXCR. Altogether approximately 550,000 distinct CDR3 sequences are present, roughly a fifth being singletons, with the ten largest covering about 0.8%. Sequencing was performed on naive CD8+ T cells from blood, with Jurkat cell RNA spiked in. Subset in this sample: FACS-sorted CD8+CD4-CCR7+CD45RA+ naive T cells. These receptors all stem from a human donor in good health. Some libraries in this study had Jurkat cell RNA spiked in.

CDR3 amino acids: CSARDRAGRERPDTEAFF. CDR3 sequence (DNA): TGCAGTGCTAGAGATAGGGCAGGAAGGGAACGTCCGGACACTGAAGCTTTCTTT. J is TRBJ1-1 and V is TRBV20-1; no reliable D call. CDR1 is DFQATT, CDR2 SNEGSKA, per germline (reference sequence). The germline V and J ends were trimmed by 0 bases and 3 bases, with 23 bases remaining between them. There are 18 residues in the CDR3.

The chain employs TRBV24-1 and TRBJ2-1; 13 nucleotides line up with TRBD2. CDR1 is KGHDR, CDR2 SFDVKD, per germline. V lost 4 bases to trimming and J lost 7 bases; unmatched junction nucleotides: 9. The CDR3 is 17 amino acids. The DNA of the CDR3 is TGTGCCACCAGTGACCCATTACTAGCGGGAGGGCGAAATGAGCAGTTCTTC. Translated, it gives CATSDPLLAGGRNEQFF.

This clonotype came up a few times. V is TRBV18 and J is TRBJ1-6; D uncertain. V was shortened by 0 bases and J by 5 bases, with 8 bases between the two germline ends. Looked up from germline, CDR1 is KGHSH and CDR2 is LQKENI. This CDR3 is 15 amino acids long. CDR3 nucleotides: TGTGCCAGCTCACCACCCGGCCCTAATAATTCACCCCTCCACTTT. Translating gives CASSPPGPNNSPLHF.

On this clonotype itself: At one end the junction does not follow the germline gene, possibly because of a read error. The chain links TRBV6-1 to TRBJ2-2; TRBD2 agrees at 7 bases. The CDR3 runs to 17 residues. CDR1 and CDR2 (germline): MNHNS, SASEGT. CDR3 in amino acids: CASSPYYGRGNTGELLF. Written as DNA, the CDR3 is TGTGCCAGCAGTCCATACTATGGGCGGGGGAACACCGGGGAGCTGCTTTTT.

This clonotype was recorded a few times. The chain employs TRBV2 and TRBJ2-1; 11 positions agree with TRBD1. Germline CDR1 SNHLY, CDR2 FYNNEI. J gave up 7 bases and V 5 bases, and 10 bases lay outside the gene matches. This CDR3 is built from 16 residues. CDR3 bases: TGTGCCAGCAGTAAGACCGGGACAGGGGGTCTAAATGAGCAGTTCTTC. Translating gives CASSKTGTGGLNEQFF. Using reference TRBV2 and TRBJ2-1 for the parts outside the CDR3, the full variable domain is EPEVTQTPSHQVTQMGQEVILRCVPISNHLYFYWYRQILGQKVEFLVSFYNNEISEKSEIFDDQFSVERPDGSNFTLKIRSTKLEDSAMYFCASSKTGTGGLNEQFFGPGTRLTVL.

CDR3 sequence: CASSVERGAVELFF. The CDR3 DNA is TGTGCCAGCAGCGTAGAGAGGGGGGCCGTGGAGCTGTTTTTT. V is TRBV9 and J is TRBJ2-2; either TRBD1 or TRBD2 may supply D (6 bases each). Deletions cut 0 bases from V and 10 bases from J, with 13 bases between. Germline CDR1 reads SGDLS; CDR2 reads YYNGEE. The CDR3 has 14 amino acids.

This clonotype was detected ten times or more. CDR3 in DNA: TGCGCCAGCAGCCGAAGGGCAGGGGACCCCCACGAGCAGTACTTC. This translates into CASSRRAGDPHEQYF. The V gene is TRBV4-3, the J gene TRBJ2-7, with D possibly matching TRBD1 (6 bases). The ends were cut back, 4 bases at V and 5 bases at J, with 18 bases in the middle. Germline V gene lookup returns CDR1 LGHNA and CDR2 YSLEER. The CDR3 covers 15 residues.

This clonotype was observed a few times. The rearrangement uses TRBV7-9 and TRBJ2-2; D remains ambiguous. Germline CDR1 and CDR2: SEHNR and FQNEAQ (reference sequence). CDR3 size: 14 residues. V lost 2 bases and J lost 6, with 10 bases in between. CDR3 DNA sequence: TGTGCCAGCAGCTTATCACGAATGGCCGGGGAGCTGTTTTTT. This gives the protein CASSLSRMAGELFF.

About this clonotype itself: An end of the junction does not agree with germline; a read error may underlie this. The chain's CDR3 is CASSYGGTEALF. Here the CDR3 DNA reads TGTGCCAGCAGTTACGGAGGCACTGAAGCTCTCTTT. V gene TRBV6-6 combines with J gene TRBJ1-1; no clear D. The CDR3 runs 12 residues. CDR1 is MNHNY and CDR2 is SVGAGI in the germline V gene (reference sequence).

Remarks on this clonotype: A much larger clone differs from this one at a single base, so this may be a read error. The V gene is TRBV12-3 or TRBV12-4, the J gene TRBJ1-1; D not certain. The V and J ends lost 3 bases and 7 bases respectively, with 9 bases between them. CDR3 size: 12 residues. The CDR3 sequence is CASSFWALEAFF. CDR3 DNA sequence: TGTGCCAGCAGTTTCTGGGCCCTTGAAGCTTTCTTT.

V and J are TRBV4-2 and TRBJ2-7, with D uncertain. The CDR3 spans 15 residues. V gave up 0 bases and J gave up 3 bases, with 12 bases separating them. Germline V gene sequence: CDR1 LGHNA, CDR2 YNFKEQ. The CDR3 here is CASSQEVGKDYEQYF. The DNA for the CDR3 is TGTGCCAGCAGCCAAGAGGTGGGCAAGGACTACGAGCAGTACTTC.

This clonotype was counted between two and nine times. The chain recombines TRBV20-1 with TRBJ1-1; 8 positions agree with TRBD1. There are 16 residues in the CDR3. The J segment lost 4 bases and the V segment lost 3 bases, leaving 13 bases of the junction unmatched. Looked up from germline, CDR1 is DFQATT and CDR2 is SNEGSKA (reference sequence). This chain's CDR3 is CSARGSRGHLGTEAFF. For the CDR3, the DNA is TGCAGTGCTAGGGGGAGCAGGGGGCACTTGGGCACTGAAGCTTTCTTT.

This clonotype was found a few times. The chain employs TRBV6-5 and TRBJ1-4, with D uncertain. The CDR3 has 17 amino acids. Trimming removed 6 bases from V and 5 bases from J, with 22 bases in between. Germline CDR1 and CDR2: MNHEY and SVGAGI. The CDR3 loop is CASSASGNPPRNEKLFF. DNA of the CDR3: TGTGCCAGCAGCGCTTCAGGAAATCCTCCAAGAAATGAAAAACTGTTTTTT.

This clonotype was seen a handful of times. The CDR3 DNA is TGCAGTGCCCGATTGCCTACCGGGACAGGGGGCCGGGACGAGCAGTACTTC. It translates to CSARLPTGTGGRDEQYF. The J gene is TRBJ2-7, the V gene TRBV20-1, with 12 nucleotides matching TRBD1. CDR1 and CDR2 (germline): DFQATT, SNEGSKA (reference sequence). The CDR3 loop spans 17 amino acids. The junction had 17 bases not matched to a gene; V was cut back by 6 bases and J by 5 bases.

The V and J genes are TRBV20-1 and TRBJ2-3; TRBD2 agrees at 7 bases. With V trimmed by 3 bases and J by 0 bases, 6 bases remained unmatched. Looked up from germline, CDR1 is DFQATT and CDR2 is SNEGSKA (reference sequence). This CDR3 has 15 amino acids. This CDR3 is CSASRLADSTDTQYF. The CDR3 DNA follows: TGCAGTGCTAGTAGGCTAGCGGATAGCACAGATACGCAGTATTTT.

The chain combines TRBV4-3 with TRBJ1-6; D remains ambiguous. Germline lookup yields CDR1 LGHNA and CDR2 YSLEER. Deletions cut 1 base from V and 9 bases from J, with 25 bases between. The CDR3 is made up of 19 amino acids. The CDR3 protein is CASSQGPRLTSTGVSPLHF. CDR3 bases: TGCGCCAGCAGCCAAGGTCCGAGGTTGACGAGTACGGGAGTTTCACCCCTCCACTTT.

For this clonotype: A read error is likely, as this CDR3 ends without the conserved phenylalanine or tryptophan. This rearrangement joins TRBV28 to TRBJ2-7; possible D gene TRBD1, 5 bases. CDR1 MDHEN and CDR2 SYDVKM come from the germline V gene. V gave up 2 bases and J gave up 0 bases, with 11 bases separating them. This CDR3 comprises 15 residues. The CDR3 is CASSLRGTLSYEQYL. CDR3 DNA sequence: TGTGCCAGCAGTTTAAGGGGCACCCTCTCCTACGAGCAGTACCTC.

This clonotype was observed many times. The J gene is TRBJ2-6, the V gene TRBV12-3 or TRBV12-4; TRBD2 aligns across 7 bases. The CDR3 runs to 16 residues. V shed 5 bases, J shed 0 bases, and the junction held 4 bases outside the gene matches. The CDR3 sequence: CASSRGGFSGANVLTF. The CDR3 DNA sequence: TGTGCCAGCAGTCGCGGGGGTTTCTCTGGGGCCAACGTCCTGACTTTC.

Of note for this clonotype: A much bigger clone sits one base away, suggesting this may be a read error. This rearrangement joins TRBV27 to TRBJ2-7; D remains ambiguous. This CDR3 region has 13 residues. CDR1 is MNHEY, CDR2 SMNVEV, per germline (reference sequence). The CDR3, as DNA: TGTGCCAGCAGTTTAAACGGTCCCTACAAGCAGTACTTC. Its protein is CASSLNGPYKQYF.

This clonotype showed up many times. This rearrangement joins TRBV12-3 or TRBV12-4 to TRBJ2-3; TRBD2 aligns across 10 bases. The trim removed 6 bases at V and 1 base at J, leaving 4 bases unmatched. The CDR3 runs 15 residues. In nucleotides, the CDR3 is TGTGCCAGCAGGACCGGACTAGCGGGCACAGATACGCAGTATTTT. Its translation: CASRTGLAGTDTQYF.